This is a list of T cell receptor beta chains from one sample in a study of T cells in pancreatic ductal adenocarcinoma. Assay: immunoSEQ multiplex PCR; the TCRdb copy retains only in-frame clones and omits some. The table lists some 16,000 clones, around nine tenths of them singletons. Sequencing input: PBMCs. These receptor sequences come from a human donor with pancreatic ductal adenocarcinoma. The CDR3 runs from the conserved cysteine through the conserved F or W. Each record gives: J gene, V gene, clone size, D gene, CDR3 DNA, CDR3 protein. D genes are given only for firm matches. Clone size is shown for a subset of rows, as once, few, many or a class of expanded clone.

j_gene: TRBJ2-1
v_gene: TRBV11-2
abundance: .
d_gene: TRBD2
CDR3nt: TGTGCCAGCAGCTTAGAACAGATTCCGGGGGGAGGAAACTCCTACAATGAGCAGTTCTTC
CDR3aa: CASSLEQIPGGGNSYNEQFF

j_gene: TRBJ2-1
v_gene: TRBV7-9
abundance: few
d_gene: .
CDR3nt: TGTGCCAGCAGCTTAGGGACGTCGGTTCATCCGTTCTTC
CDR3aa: CASSLGTSVHPFF

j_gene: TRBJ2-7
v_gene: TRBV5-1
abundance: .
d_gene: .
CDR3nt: TGCGCCAGCAGCTTGACTGCTAGCTCCTACGAGCAGTACTTC
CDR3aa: CASSLTASSYEQYF

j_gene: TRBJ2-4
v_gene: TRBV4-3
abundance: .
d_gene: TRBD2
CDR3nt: TGCGCCAGCAGCCATGACCCCCAGGAGCGGGGGGGGGTGATGGCCAAAAACATTCAGTACTTC
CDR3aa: CASSHDPQERGGVMAKNIQYF

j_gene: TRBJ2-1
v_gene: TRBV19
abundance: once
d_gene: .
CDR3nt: TGTGCCAGTAGTGAAGCGGACCCCAATGAGCAGTTCTTC
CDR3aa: CASSEADPNEQFF

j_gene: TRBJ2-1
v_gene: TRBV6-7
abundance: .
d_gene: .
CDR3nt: TGTGCCAGCAGTACCGGGGGTCCCTACAATGAGCAGTTCTTC
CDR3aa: CASSTGGPYNEQFF

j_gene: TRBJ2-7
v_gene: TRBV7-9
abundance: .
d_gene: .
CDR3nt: TGTGCCAGCAGCTTAGTAGGCGGTGGGGACGAGCAGTACTTC
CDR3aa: CASSLVGGGDEQYF

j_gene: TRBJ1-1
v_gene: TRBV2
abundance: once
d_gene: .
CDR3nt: TGTGCCAGCAGTGAAGGAACGATGAACACTGAAGCTTTCTTT
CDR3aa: CASSEGTMNTEAFF

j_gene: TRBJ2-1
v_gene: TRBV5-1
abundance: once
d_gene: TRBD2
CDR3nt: TGCGCCAGCAGCTTGGATCAGCGGGGTTCCTACAATGAGCAGTTCTTC
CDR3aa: CASSLDQRGSYNEQFF

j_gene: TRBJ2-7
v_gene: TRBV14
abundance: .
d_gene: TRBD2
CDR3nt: TGTGCCAGCAGCCTGCCCAGCGGGAGGGTCGGTAGCTCCTACGAGCAGTACTTC
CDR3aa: CASSLPSGRVGSSYEQYF

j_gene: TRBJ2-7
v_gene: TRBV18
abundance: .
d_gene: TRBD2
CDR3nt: TGTGCCAGCTCACCACGGTGGGAGGGCGAGCAGTACTTC
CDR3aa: CASSPRWEGEQYF

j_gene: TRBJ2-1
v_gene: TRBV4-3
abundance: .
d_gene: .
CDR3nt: TGCGCCAGCAGCCAAGAGCCGGGGAATGAGCAGTTCTTC
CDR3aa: CASSQEPGNEQFF